Listed here are 4 T cell receptor beta chains from one sample, sequenced in a study of technical replicates of blood from a handful of donors. Assay used: immunoSEQ multiplex PCR; TCRdb lists only in-frame clones, some missing. Of about 73,000 clones listed, 90% to 95% are singletons. The sequenced material came from PBMCs. The receptors stem from a human donor in good health. Some clones in this sample may be carry-over from other donors' samples.

CDR3 sequence reads: CASSQELRRADTQYF. The DNA for the CDR3 is TGTGCCAGCAGCCAAGAGTTGAGGAGAGCAGATACGCAGTATTTT. The J gene is TRBJ2-3, the V gene TRBV4-2; D gene unclear. The germline V gene encodes CDR1 LGHNA and CDR2 YNFKEQ. V was pared by 0 bases and J by 4 bases, with 11 bases between. The CDR3 extends over 15 amino acids.

The rearrangement uses TRBV19 and TRBJ1-1; possible D gene TRBD1, 6 bases. In germline, CDR1 is LNHDA, CDR2 SQIVND (reference sequence). V was trimmed by 6 bases and J by 5 bases, leaving 16 bases between them. The CDR3 covers 14 residues. The DNA of the CDR3 is TGTGCCAGTAGGTACAGGGTCGAGGGGACTGAAGCTTTCTTT. Its protein is CASRYRVEGTEAFF.

The chain uses TRBV27 and TRBJ2-3; TRBD2 matches 9 bases. Germline V CDR1 and CDR2: MNHEY, SMNVEV (reference sequence). CDR3 length equals 18 residues. The V segment lost 6 bases and the J segment 6 bases; nucleotides outside the gene matches: 19. CDR3 protein: CASRGTKRGVGWDDTQYF. CDR3 DNA: TGTGCCAGCAGGGGGACTAAGCGGGGGGTCGGGTGGGATGATACGCAGTATTTT.

The chain couples TRBV7-2 to TRBJ2-5, with 10 bases matching TRBD2. Germline values: CDR1 SGHTA, CDR2 FQGNSA. J was trimmed by 4 bases and V by 1 base; bases with no gene match: 6. The CDR3 has 16 amino acids. The CDR3 DNA follows: TGTGCCAGCAGCTTAGTAAAGCGGGAGGGCCGAGAGACCCAGTACTTC. It specifies CASSLVKREGRETQYF. Drawing the rest from reference TRBV7-2 and TRBJ2-5, the complete variable domain is GAGVSQSPSNKVTEKGKDVELRCDPISGHTALYWYRQSLGQGLEFLIYFQGNSAPDKSGLPSDRFSAERTGGSVSTLTIQRTQQEDSAVYLCASSLVKREGRETQYFGPGTRLLVL.